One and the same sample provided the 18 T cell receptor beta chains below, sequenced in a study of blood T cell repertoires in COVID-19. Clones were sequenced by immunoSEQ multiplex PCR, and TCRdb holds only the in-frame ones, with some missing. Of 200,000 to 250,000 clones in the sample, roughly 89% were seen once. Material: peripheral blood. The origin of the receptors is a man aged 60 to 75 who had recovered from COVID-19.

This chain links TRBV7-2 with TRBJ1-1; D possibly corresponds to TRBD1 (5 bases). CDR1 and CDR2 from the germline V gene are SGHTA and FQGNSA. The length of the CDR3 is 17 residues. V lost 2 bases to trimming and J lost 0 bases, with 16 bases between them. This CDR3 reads CASSLNSAGRLNTEAFF. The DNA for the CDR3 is TGTGCCAGCAGCTTAAACTCTGCGGGACGGCTGAACACTGAAGCTTTCTTT.

CDR3: CASSTYRDQPQHF. The CDR3 DNA reads TGTGCCAGCAGCACATACAGGGATCAGCCCCAGCATTTT. V is TRBV7-2 and J is TRBJ1-5; tentatively, D is TRBD1 (6 bases). The CDR3 sequence is 13 residues long. Deletions cut 5 bases from V and 5 bases from J, with 10 bases between. The germline V gene has CDR1 SGHTA and CDR2 FQGNSA.

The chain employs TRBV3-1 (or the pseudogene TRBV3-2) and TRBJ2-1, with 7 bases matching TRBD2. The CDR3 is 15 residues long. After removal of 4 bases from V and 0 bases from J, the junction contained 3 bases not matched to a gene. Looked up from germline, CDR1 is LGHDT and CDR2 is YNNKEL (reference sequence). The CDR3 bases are TGTGCCAGCAGCCGGGGGGGGGACTCCTACAATGAGCAGTTCTTC. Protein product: CASSRGGDSYNEQFF.

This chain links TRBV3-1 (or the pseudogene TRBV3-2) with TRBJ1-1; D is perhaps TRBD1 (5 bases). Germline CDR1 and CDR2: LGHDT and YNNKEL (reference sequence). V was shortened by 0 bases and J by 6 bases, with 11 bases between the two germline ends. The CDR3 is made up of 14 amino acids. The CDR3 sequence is CASSQDWGRPEAFF. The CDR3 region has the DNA TGTGCCAGCAGCCAAGATTGGGGGAGGCCTGAAGCTTTCTTT.

In DNA form, the CDR3 reads TGCAGTGCCGGCTACGAGCAGTACTTC. Its translation: CSAGYEQYF. The chain joins TRBV20-1 to TRBJ2-7; D is unclear. The germline V and J ends were trimmed by 6 bases and 3 bases, with 3 bases remaining between them. Germline values: CDR1 DFQATT, CDR2 SNEGSKA (reference sequence). The CDR3 length is 9 residues.

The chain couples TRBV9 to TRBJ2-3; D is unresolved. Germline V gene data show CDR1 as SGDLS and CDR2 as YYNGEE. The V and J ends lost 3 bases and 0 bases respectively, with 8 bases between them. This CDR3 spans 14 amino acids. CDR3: CASSARSSTDTQYF. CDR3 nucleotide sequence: TGTGCCAGCAGCGCTAGATCTAGCACAGATACGCAGTATTTT.

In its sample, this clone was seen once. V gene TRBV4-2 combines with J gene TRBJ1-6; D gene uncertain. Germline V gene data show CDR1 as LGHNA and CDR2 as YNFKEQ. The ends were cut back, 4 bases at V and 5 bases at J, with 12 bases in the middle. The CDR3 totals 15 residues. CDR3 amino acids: CASSPRGADNSPLHF. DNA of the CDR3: TGTGCCAGCAGCCCAAGAGGTGCCGATAATTCACCCCTCCACTTT.

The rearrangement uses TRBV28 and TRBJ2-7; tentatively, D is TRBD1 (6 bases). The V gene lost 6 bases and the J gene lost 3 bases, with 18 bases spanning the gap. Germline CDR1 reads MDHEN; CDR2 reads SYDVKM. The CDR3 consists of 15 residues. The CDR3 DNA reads TGTGCCAGCAGGGATCGGGGACAATACAACTACGAGCAGTACTTC. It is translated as CASRDRGQYNYEQYF.

The CDR3 region is CASGLDFAGYGYTF. The CDR3 nucleotides read TGTGCTAGTGGTTTGGACTTTGCCGGGTATGGCTACACCTTC. V is TRBV12-5 and J is TRBJ1-2, with D unclear. The germline gives CDR1 LGHNT, CDR2 FRNRAP. Trimming pared 1 base from V and 5 bases from J, leaving 11 bases between. This CDR3 contains 14 residues.

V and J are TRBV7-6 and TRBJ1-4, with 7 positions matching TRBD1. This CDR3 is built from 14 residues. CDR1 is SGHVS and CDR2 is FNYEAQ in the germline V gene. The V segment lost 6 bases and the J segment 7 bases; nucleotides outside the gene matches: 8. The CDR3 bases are TGTGCCAGCAGGGGACAGCGGCGCGGTGAAAAACTGTTTTTT. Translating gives CASRGQRRGEKLFF.

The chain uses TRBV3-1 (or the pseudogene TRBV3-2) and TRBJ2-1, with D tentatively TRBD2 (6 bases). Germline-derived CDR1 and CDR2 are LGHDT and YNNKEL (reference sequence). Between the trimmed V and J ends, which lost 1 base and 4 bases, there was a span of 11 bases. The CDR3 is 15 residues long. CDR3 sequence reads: CASSQAAGTYNEQFF. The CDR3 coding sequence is TGTGCCAGCAGCCAAGCTGCGGGGACTTACAATGAGCAGTTCTTC.

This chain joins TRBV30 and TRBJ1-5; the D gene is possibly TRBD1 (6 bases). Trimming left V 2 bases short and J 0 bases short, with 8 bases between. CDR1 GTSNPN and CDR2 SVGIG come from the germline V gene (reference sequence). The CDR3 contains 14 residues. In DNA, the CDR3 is TGTGCCTGGAGTAAACAGGGTAGCAATCAGCCCCAGCATTTT. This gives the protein CAWSKQGSNQPQHF.

The CDR3 reads CASRRLAGKETQYF. The CDR3, as DNA: TGTGCCAGCAGGCGACTAGCGGGAAAAGAGACCCAGTACTTC. The V call is TRBV28, the J call TRBJ2-5, with 11 bases matching TRBD2. Germline V CDR1 and CDR2: MDHEN, SYDVKM. The CDR3 runs to 14 residues. V shed 6 bases and J 3 bases; nucleotides not matched to a gene: 3.

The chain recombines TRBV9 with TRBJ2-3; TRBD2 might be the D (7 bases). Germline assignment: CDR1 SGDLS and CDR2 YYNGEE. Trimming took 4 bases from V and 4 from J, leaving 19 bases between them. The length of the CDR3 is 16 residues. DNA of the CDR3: TGTGCCAGCAGCCCCCGAGGGGGGGCAGTCGCAGATACGCAGTATTTT. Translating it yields CASSPRGGAVADTQYF. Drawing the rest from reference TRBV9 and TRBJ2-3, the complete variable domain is DSGVTQTPKHLITATGQRVTLRCSPRSGDLSVYWYQQSLDQGLQFLIQYYNGEERAKGNILERFSAQQFPDLHSELNLSSLELGDSALYFCASSPRGGAVADTQYFGPGTRLTVL.

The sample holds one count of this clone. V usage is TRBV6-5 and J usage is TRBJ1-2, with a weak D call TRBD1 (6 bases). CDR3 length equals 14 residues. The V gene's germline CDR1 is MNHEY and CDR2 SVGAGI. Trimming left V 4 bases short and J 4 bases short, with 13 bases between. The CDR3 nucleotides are TGTGCCAGCAGTTCCGATACAGGGATCTATGGCTACACCTTC. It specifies CASSSDTGIYGYTF.

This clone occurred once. The CDR3 nucleotides read TGTGCCAGCAGCTTAGGCCGGGGGGGTTTTGAAGAGCAGTTCTTC. Protein: CASSLGRGGFEEQFF. The chain joins TRBV7-7 to TRBJ2-1, with 8 bases matching TRBD2. The CDR3 is 15 amino acids. The germline V gene encodes CDR1 SSHAT and CDR2 FNYEAQ (reference sequence). The V segment lost 1 base and the J segment 10 bases; nucleotides outside the gene matches: 9. Looking up the rest from reference TRBV7-7 and TRBJ2-1 gives the full variable domain: GAGVSQSPRYKVTKRGQDVTLRCDPISSHATLYWYQQALGQGPEFLTYFNYEAQPDKSGLPSDRFSAERPEGSISTLTIQRTEQRDSAMYRCASSLGRGGFEEQFFGPGTRLTVL.

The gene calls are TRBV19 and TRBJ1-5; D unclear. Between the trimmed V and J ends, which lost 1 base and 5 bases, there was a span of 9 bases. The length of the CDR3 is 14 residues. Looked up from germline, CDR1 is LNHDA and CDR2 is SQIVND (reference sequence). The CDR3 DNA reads TGTGCCAGTAGTATAGTCTCCACATATCAGCCCCAGCATTTT. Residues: CASSIVSTYQPQHF.

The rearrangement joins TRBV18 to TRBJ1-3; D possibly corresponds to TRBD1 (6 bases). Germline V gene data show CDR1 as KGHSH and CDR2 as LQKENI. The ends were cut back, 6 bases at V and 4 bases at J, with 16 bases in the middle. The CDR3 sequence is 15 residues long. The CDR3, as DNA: TGTGCCAGCTCCCCCATGGACAGATCGGGAAACACCATATATTTT. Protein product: CASSPMDRSGNTIYF.